This T cell receptor beta chain was observed in a study of early T cells in non-severe SARS-CoV-2 infection. Across the whole study: Bulk RNA isolated from unsorted whole blood underwent sequencing; chains were not paired.

Overall study results and limits: VDJdb-based annotation leaned toward anti-spike CD8 responses and missed private and CD4 specificities.

The CDR3 runs 8 residues. Looked up from germline, CDR1 is SEHNR and CDR2 is FQNEAQ (reference sequence). Concerning this clonotype itself: Antigen specificity is unknown. Its ends do not fully match the called genes, so a read error is possible.

TCRdb redid the calling of the 5' RACE reads with MiXCR, one entry per CDR3 protein. This table has around 86,000 distinct CDR3 sequences, under 15% appearing once. V and J are TRBV7-9 and TRBJ1-1; no clear D. Input material: whole blood. The receptor was derived from an adult who was a healthcare worker with PCR-confirmed SARS-CoV-2 infection or an uninfected control (not recorded which). CDR3 in amino acids: CASSPARF. The CDR3 nucleotides are TGTGCCAGCAGCCCCGCGCGCTTT.